These T cell receptor beta chains were read from a single sample in a study of blood T cells in healthy people across ages. TCRdb itself ran the 5' RACE reads through MiXCR, one entry per CDR3 protein. This sample yields about 1.6 million distinct CDR3 sequences, of which about 32% are seen a single time; roughly 12% belongs to the top ten. Sequencing was done on a sample of blood. These receptors came from a woman in her 30s in good health. Both conserved end residues are part of each CDR3. The D gene is left open where the match is weak. Not every row has a clone size; where given, it reads once, few, many or a size class.

-	TRBV12-3/TRBV12-4	TRBJ2-2	TRBD1	CASSWTGPGELFF	TGTGCCAGCAGCTGGACAGGGCCCGGGGAGCTGTTTTTT
-	TRBV18	TRBJ2-3	-	CASSPARAITDTQYF	TGTGCCAGCTCACCAGCGAGGGCTATCACAGATACGCAGTATTTT
few	TRBV5-1	TRBJ2-1	-	CASSTSGLYNEQFF	TGCGCCAGCAGTACCTCCGGCCTCTACAATGAGCAGTTCTTC
-	TRBV4-1	TRBJ1-5	TRBD1	CASSQDATGVYQPQHF	TGCGCCAGCAGCCAAGATGCGACAGGGGTTTATCAGCCCCAGCATTTT
few	TRBV11-2	TRBJ2-1	-	CASSLAPGWNEQFF	TGTGCCAGCAGCTTAGCCCCAGGGTGGAATGAGCAGTTCTTC
-	TRBV20-1	TRBJ2-1	-	CSAHSGTTEDEQFF	TGCAGTGCCCACAGCGGAACGACCGAGGATGAGCAGTTCTTC
-	TRBV7-3	TRBJ2-5	TRBD1	CASSSKRQGGETQYF	TGTGCCAGCAGCTCTAAGCGACAGGGTGGGGAGACCCAGTACTTC
-	TRBV10-3	TRBJ2-5	TRBD2	CAISLSGRPQETRYF	TGTGCCATCAGCCTTAGCGGGAGGCCCCAAGAGACCCGGTACTTC
-	TRBV28	TRBJ2-7	TRBD1	CASSPAGQGLYEQYF	TGTGCCAGCAGCCCTGCGGGACAGGGTTTATACGAGCAGTACTTC
-	TRBV9	TRBJ2-1	TRBD2	CASSVEGAGGIDEQFF	TGTGCCAGCAGCGTAGAGGGAGCGGGAGGTATCGATGAGCAGTTCTTC
-	TRBV2	TRBJ2-5	-	CASSSTPTTQETQYF	TGTGCCAGCAGTTCTACTCCTACCACCCAAGAGACCCAGTACTTC
-	TRBV6-5	TRBJ1-5	-	CASGLGVNQPQHF	TGTGCCTCAGGGCTAGGGGTCAATCAGCCCCAGCATTTT
-	TRBV30	TRBJ2-5	TRBD2	CAWSRVAGGETQYF	TGTGCCTGGAGTCGAGTAGCGGGGGGAGAGACCCAGTACTTC
few	TRBV6-5	TRBJ2-5	TRBD2	CASASGRQETQYF	TGTGCCAGCGCTAGCGGGAGGCAGGAGACCCAGTACTTC
-	TRBV28	TRBJ2-5	TRBD2	CASSPGLPGQETQYF	TGTGCCAGCAGTCCGGGACTACCCGGACAAGAGACCCAGTACTTC
many	TRBV6-6	TRBJ1-2	-	CASSPSGFYGYTF	TGTGCCAGCAGTCCGAGTGGGTTCTATGGCTACACCTTC
few	TRBV5-1	TRBJ1-1	-	CASSFGRTGRTEAFF	TGCGCCAGCAGCTTTGGTAGGACTGGCAGGACTGAAGCTTTCTTT
many	TRBV12-3/TRBV12-4	TRBJ2-7	-	CASSAADKSSYEQYF	TGTGCCAGCAGTGCGGCCGACAAGAGCTCCTACGAGCAGTACTTC
-	TRBV2	TRBJ1-2	TRBD1	CASSEARDREGNTF	TGTGCCAGCAGTGAAGCCAGGGACAGGGAAGGCAACACCTTC
few	TRBV12-3/TRBV12-4	TRBJ2-3	-	CASLKVGHPAQYF	TGTGCCAGCCTTAAAGTGGGACACCCGGCGCAGTATTTT
few	TRBV19	TRBJ2-1	-	CASSPPPGWYNEQFF	TGTGCCAGTAGTCCCCCCCCAGGCTGGTACAATGAGCAGTTCTTC
many	TRBV7-9	TRBJ2-7	TRBD2	CASSPPGGGSYEQYF	TGTGCCAGCAGCCCTCCCGGGGGGGGCTCCTACGAGCAGTACTTC
few	TRBV5-1	TRBJ2-4	-	CASSLAVSPPGRAKNIQYF	TGCGCCAGCAGCTTGGCCGTCTCCCCCCCCGGGAGAGCCAAAAACATTCAGTACTTC
-	TRBV3-1	TRBJ2-4	-	CASSPFSPAKNIQYF	TGTGCCAGCAGCCCGTTCAGCCCAGCCAAAAACATTCAGTACTTC
few	TRBV5-1	TRBJ2-1	-	CASSLAARGLSEQFF	TGCGCCAGCAGCTTGGCGGCAAGGGGGTTGAGTGAGCAGTTCTTC
many	TRBV4-2	TRBJ2-1	-	CASSPYRGGNEQFF	TGTGCCAGCAGCCCTTACAGGGGAGGGAATGAGCAGTTCTTC
few	TRBV12-3/TRBV12-4	TRBJ2-7	-	CASSLVRVGSYEQYF	TGTGCCAGCAGTTTAGTCAGGGTTGGTTCTTACGAGCAGTACTTC